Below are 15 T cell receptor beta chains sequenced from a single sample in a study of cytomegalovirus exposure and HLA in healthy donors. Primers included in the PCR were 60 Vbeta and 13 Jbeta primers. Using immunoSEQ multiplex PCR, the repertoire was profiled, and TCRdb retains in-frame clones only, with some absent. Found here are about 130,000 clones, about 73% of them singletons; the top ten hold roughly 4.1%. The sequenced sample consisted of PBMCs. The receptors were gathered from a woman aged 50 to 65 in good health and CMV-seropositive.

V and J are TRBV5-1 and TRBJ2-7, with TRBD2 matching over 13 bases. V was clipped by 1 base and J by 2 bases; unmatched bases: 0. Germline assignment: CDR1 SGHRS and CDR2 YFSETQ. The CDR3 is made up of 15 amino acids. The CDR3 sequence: CASSLTSGGAYEQYF. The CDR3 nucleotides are TGCGCCAGCAGCTTGACTAGCGGGGGGGCCTACGAGCAGTACTTC. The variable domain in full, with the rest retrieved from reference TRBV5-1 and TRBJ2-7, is KAGVTQTPRYLIKTRGQQVTLSCSPISGHRSVSWYQQTPGQGLQFLFEYFSETQRNKGNFPGRFSGRQFSNSRSEMNVSTLELGDSALYLCASSLTSGGAYEQYFGPGTRLTVT.

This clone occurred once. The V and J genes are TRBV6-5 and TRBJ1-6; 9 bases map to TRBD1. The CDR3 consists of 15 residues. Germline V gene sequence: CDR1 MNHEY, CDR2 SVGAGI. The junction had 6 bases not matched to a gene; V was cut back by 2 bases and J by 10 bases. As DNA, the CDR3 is TGTGCCAGCAGTTACGGGGACAGGGTACGATCACCCCTCCACTTT. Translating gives CASSYGDRVRSPLHF.

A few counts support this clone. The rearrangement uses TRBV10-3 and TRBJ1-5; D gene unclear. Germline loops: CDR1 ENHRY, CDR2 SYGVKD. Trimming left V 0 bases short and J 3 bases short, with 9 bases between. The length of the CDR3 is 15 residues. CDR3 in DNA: TGTGCCATCAGTGAGTCGGAGGGAAACAATCAGCCCCAGCATTTT. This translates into CAISESEGNNQPQHF.

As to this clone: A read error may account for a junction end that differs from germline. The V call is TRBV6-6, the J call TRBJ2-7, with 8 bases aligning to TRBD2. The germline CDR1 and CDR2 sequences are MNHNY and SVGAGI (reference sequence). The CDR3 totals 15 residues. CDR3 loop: CASSYWGGGQYGQYF. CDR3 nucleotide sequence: TGTGCCAGCAGTTACTGGGGCGGGGGGCAGTACGGGCAGTACTTC.

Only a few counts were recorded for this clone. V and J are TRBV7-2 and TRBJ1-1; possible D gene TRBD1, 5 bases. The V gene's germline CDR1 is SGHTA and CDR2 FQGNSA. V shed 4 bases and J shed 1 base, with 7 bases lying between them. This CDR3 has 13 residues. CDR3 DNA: TGTGCCAGCAGCTATCAGGGGAACACTGAAGCTTTCTTT. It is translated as CASSYQGNTEAFF.

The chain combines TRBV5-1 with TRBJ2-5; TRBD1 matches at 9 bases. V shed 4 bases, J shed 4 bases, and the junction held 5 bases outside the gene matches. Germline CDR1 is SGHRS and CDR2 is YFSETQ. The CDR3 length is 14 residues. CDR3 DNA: TGCGCCAGCAGCGTGGGACAGGGCGGAGAGACCCAGTACTTC. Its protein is CASSVGQGGETQYF. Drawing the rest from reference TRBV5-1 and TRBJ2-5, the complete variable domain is KAGVTQTPRYLIKTRGQQVTLSCSPISGHRSVSWYQQTPGQGLQFLFEYFSETQRNKGNFPGRFSGRQFSNSRSEMNVSTLELGDSALYLCASSVGQGGETQYFGPGTRLLVL.

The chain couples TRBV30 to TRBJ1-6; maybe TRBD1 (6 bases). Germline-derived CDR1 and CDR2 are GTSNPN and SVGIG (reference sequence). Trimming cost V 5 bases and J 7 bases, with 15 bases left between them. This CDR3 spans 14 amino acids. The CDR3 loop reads CAWSQGSSNSPLHF. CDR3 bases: TGTGCCTGGTCACAGGGATCATCCAATTCACCCCTCCACTTT. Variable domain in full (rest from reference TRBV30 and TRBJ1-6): SQTIHQWPATLVQPVGSPLSLECTVEGTSNPNLYWYRQAAGRGLQLLFYSVGIGQISSEVPQNLSASRPQDRQFILSSKKLLLSDSGFYLCAWSQGSSNSPLHFGNGTRLTVT.

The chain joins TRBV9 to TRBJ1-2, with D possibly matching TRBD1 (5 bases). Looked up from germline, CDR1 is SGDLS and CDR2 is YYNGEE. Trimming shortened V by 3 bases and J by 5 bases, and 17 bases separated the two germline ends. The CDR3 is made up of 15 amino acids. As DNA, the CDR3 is TGTGCCAGCAGCGGCCACCCCCCAGGGAAGTATGGCTACACCTTC. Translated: CASSGHPPGKYGYTF.

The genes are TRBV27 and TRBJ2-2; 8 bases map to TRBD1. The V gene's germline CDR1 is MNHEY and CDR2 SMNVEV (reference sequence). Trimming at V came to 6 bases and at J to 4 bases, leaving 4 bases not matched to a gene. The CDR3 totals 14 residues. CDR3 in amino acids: CASRLGQATGELFF. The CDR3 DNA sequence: TGTGCCAGCAGACTGGGACAGGCCACCGGGGAGCTGTTTTTT.

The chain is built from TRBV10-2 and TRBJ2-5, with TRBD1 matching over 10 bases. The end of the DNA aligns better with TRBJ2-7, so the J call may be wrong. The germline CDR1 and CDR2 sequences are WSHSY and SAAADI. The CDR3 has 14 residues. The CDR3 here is CASREGQGSYEQYF. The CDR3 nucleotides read TGCGCCAGCAGGGAGGGACAGGGGTCCTACGAGCAGTACTTC.

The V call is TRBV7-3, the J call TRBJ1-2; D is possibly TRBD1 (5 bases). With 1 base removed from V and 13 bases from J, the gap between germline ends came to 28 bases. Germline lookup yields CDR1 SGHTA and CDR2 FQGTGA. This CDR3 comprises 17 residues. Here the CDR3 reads CASSLSPRDGGKDRLTF. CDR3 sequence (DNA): TGTGCCAGCAGCTTAAGCCCCCGGGACGGAGGGAAGGATAGGCTCACCTTC.

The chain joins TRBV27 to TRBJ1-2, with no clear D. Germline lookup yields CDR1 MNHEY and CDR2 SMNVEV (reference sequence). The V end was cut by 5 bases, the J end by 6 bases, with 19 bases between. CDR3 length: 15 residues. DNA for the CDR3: TGTGCCAGCAGTCCAACTTCGGAGGTTGCTAATGGCTACACCTTC. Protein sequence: CASSPTSEVANGYTF.

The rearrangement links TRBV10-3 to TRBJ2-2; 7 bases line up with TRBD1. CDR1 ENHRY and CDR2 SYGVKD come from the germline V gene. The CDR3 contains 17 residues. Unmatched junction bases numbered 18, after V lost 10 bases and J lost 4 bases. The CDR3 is CATIRGFGTEVTGELFF. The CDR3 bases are TGTGCCACAATACGGGGTTTCGGGACAGAAGTCACCGGGGAGCTGTTTTTT.

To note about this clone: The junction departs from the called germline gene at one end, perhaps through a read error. The CDR3 spells CSSSLEGDITSHGYTF. For the CDR3, the DNA is TGTTCCAGCAGCTTAGAGGGAGACATAACGTCCCATGGCTACACCTTC. The chain is built from TRBV7-9 and TRBJ1-2; no clear D gene. In germline, CDR1 is SEHNR, CDR2 FQNEAQ (reference sequence). The CDR3 is 16 residues long.

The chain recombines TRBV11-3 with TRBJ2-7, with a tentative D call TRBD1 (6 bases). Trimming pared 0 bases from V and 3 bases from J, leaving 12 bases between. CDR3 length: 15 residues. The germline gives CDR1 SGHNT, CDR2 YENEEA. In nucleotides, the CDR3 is TGTGCCAGCAGCTTAGATTCCCTACAGGGCTACGAGCAGTACTTC. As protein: CASSLDSLQGYEQYF. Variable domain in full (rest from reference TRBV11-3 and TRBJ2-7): EAGVVQSPRYKIIEKKQPVAFWCNPISGHNTLYWYLQNLGQGPELLIRYENEEAVDDSQLPKDRFSAERLKGVDSTLKIQPAELGDSAVYLCASSLDSLQGYEQYFGPGTRLTVT.